These 25 T cell receptor beta chains were all obtained from the same sample, sequenced in a study of control samples from healthy donors and cancer patients. Clones were sequenced by immunoSEQ multiplex PCR, and TCRdb holds only the in-frame ones, with some missing. Of more than 95,000 clones listed, roughly nine tenths are singletons. The material sequenced was PBMCs. All receptors come from a woman between 45 and 60 years old with colorectal cancer.

The V gene is TRBV27, the J gene TRBJ2-5, with 8 bases lining up with TRBD1. This CDR3 comprises 16 residues. Per the germline V gene, CDR1 is MNHEY and CDR2 is SMNVEV (reference sequence). Unmatched junction bases numbered 7, after V lost 4 bases and J lost 0 bases. CDR3 nucleotide sequence: TGTGCCAGCAGTTCCCTAGGACAGGGAGACCAAGAGACCCAGTACTTC. Protein product: CASSSLGQGDQETQYF.

The rearrangement uses TRBV6-5 and TRBJ2-1; perhaps TRBD2 as D (6 bases). Germline V gene sequence: CDR1 MNHEY, CDR2 SVGAGI. This CDR3 region has 14 residues. Trimming took off 8 bases at V and 10 bases at J, with 21 bases between the two ends. The CDR3 loop is CASATWRREREQFF. The CDR3 DNA follows: TGTGCCAGCGCCACCTGGAGGAGGGAACGGGAGCAGTTCTTC.

This clone was counted only a few times. A junction end diverges from the germline sequence, so it may reflect a read error. CDR3 residues: CASSQGAETQYF. As DNA, the CDR3 is TGCGCCAGCAGCCAAGGGGCAGAAACGCAGTATTTT. The chain uses TRBV4-1 and TRBJ2-3; D gene uncertain. Per germline, CDR1 MGHRA and CDR2 YSYEKL. There are 12 residues in the CDR3.

The chain joins TRBV12-3 or TRBV12-4 to TRBJ2-3; the D gene could be TRBD1 or TRBD2 (5 bases each). V was shortened by 5 bases and J by 14 bases, with 17 bases between the two germline ends. The CDR3 runs to 12 residues. The CDR3 loop is CASSLSGTDRYF. The CDR3 DNA is TGTGCCAGCAGTCTCTCCGGGACCGACAGGTATTTT.

The CDR3 loop reads CASKGEPLSPLHF. The DNA for the CDR3 is TGTGCCAGTAAAGGGGAGCCCCTTTCACCCCTCCACTTT. The chain recombines TRBV11-2 with TRBJ1-6, with a possible D match to TRBD1 (5 bases). With 9 bases removed from V and 9 bases from J, the gap between germline ends came to 15 bases. The germline CDR1 and CDR2 sequences are SGHAT and FQNNGV. CDR3 length equals 13 residues.

This chain links TRBV28 with TRBJ1-2; TRBD1 aligns across 9 bases. CDR1 is MDHEN and CDR2 is SYDVKM in the germline V gene. Losses at the gene ends were 2 bases for V and 8 bases for J; bases not matched to a gene: 9. The CDR3 length is 15 residues. CDR3 loop: CASSLALTGGHGYTF. The DNA for the CDR3 is TGTGCCAGCAGTTTAGCTCTTACAGGGGGCCACGGCTACACCTTC.

The chain links TRBV6-6 to TRBJ2-7; D is uncertain. Trimming shortened V by 5 bases and J by 6 bases, and 8 bases separated the two germline ends. The CDR3 totals 11 residues. Germline CDR1 reads MNHNY; CDR2 reads SVGAGI (reference sequence). The CDR3 DNA sequence: TGTGCCAGCAGTGGATATCGCGAGCAGTACTTC. This codes for CASSGYREQYF.

This clone was detected only a few times. The chain combines TRBV13 with TRBJ2-7; D gene uncertain. The V and J ends lost 3 bases and 1 base respectively, with 10 bases between them. CDR1 PRHDT and CDR2 FYEKMQ come from the germline V gene (reference sequence). The CDR3 consists of 14 residues. The chain's CDR3 is CASSFLTESYEQYF. The DNA of the CDR3 is TGTGCCAGCAGCTTTCTTACAGAGTCCTACGAGCAGTACTTC.

The chain has TRBV10-2 and TRBJ1-1; D is possibly TRBD1 (5 bases). Germline CDR1 is WSHSY and CDR2 is SAAADI. V was pared by 0 bases and J by 8 bases, with 10 bases between. The CDR3 has 13 residues. CDR3 DNA sequence: TGCGCCAGCAGTGAGTCGGGACTAAACGAAGCTTTCTTT. This sequence encodes CASSESGLNEAFF.

The V and J genes are TRBV27 and TRBJ1-5, with D hard to call. The CDR3 is 13 residues long. V lost 6 bases, J lost 0 bases, and 6 bases lay in between. Germline CDR1 reads MNHEY; CDR2 reads SMNVEV (reference sequence). This CDR3 is CASSPISNQPQHF. As DNA, the CDR3 is TGTGCCAGCAGCCCCATTAGCAATCAGCCCCAGCATTTT.

This clone appeared once. This chain joins TRBV15 and TRBJ1-1; no clear D. V gave up 2 bases and J gave up 5 bases, with 6 bases separating them. The CDR3 length is 12 residues. CDR1 and CDR2 from the germline V gene are LNHNV and YYDKDF (reference sequence). In DNA form, the CDR3 reads TGTGCCACCAGCAGAAGGAGGACTGAAGCTTTCTTT. It codes for CATSRRRTEAFF.

This rearrangement joins TRBV7-2 to TRBJ1-4; weak D call: TRBD1 (6 bases). The CDR3 is 15 amino acids. Germline lookup yields CDR1 SGHTA and CDR2 FQGNSA. Trimming left V 2 bases short and J 3 bases short, with 10 bases between. The CDR3 sequence: CASSLQGLANEKLFF. The CDR3 coding sequence is TGTGCCAGCAGCTTACAGGGGCTCGCTAATGAAAAACTGTTTTTT.

This clone appeared a few times. This chain uses TRBV18 with TRBJ1-1, with D uncertain. In germline, CDR1 is KGHSH, CDR2 LQKENI. V was clipped by 1 base and J by 4 bases, with 10 bases between them. CDR3 length equals 14 residues. The chain's CDR3 is CASSPRNQRTEAFF. The CDR3 nucleotides are TGTGCCAGCTCACCACGGAACCAACGCACTGAAGCTTTCTTT.

This sequence joins TRBV5-6 and TRBJ1-4; no definite D call. This CDR3 is 13 amino acids long. V lost 0 bases and J 4 bases, leaving 4 bases between the germline ends. CDR1 SGHDT and CDR2 YYEEEE come from the germline V gene. The CDR3 reads CASSLVGNEKLFF. The CDR3 DNA reads as TGTGCCAGCAGCTTGGTCGGTAATGAAAAACTGTTTTTT.

The chain recombines TRBV5-5 with TRBJ1-1; 7 nucleotides match TRBD1. V gave up 4 bases and J gave up 4 bases; unmatched junction bases: 10. The V gene's germline CDR1 is SGHKS and CDR2 YYEKEE (reference sequence). The CDR3 runs 15 residues. CDR3 DNA: TGTGCCAGCAGCGACACAAACTCAGGGGGCACTGAAGCTTTCTTT. It translates to CASSDTNSGGTEAFF.

The J gene is TRBJ2-7, the V gene TRBV18, with no clear D. Looked up from germline, CDR1 is KGHSH and CDR2 is LQKENI. The V gene lost 3 bases and the J gene lost 5 bases, with 14 bases spanning the gap. The CDR3 consists of 14 residues. The chain's CDR3 is CASSPPTRGHEQYF. In DNA, the CDR3 is TGTGCCAGCTCACCCCCGACCCGTGGTCACGAGCAGTACTTC.

The CDR3 region has the DNA TGTGCCAGCAGCTTTACGGGTACCGGGGAGCTGTTTTTT. Its protein is CASSFTGTGELFF. The V gene is TRBV11-2, the J gene TRBJ2-2; D is undetermined. This CDR3 is 13 amino acids long. Germline CDR1 SGHAT, CDR2 FQNNGV. The V end lost 3 bases, the J end lost 5 bases, and 7 bases lay between the germline ends.

The chain joins TRBV10-1 to TRBJ2-7, with 11 bases aligning to TRBD1. The CDR3 totals 14 residues. V trimming: 5 bases; J trimming: 7 bases; junction bases outside the gene matches: 7. CDR1 and CDR2 (germline): WNHNN, SYGVQD (reference sequence). This CDR3 is CASSRGQGAGEQYF. CDR3 in DNA: TGCGCCAGCAGTAGAGGACAGGGGGCGGGAGAGCAGTACTTC.

The rearrangement uses TRBV19 and TRBJ1-5; D unresolved. Trimming shortened V by 3 bases and J by 1 base, and 16 bases separated the two germline ends. The germline gives CDR1 LNHDA, CDR2 SQIVND (reference sequence). The CDR3 has 17 amino acids. This CDR3 reads CASSIPRRVRSNQPQHF. CDR3 nucleotides: TGTGCCAGTAGTATCCCCAGGAGGGTTAGGAGCAATCAGCCCCAGCATTTT.

The rearrangement links TRBV12-3 or TRBV12-4 to TRBJ1-5; D is unclear. This CDR3 spans 12 amino acids. V lost 2 bases and J lost 7, with 6 bases in between. The CDR3, as DNA: TGTGCCAGCAGTTTATCGTCACAGCCCCAGCATTTT. It encodes CASSLSSQPQHF.

The J gene is TRBJ2-1, the V gene TRBV27, with D unclear. This CDR3 is built from 15 residues. Germline V lookup: CDR1 MNHEY, CDR2 SMNVEV (reference sequence). V shed 4 bases and J shed 0 bases, with 10 bases lying between them. In nucleotides, the CDR3 is TGTGCCAGCAGTTATGGCGGAAGCTCCTACAATGAGCAGTTCTTC. This encodes CASSYGGSSYNEQFF.

The V gene is TRBV19, the J gene TRBJ2-1; TRBD2 matches 8 bases. Germline CDR1 is LNHDA and CDR2 is SQIVND (reference sequence). After removal of 7 bases from V and 5 bases from J, the junction contained 13 bases not matched to a gene. The CDR3 is made up of 16 amino acids. This CDR3 is CASTTGAGVFNNEQFF. The DNA of the CDR3 is TGTGCCAGTACGACGGGAGCGGGAGTTTTCAACAATGAGCAGTTCTTC.

The chain uses TRBV2 and TRBJ1-5, with a possible D match to TRBD1 (5 bases). The CDR3 length is 14 residues. Germline loops: CDR1 SNHLY, CDR2 FYNNEI. The germline V and J ends were trimmed by 8 bases and 7 bases, with 18 bases remaining between them. In DNA, the CDR3 is TGTGCCAGCTCGCTGGGGGGACCGGAACAGCCCCAGCATTTT. This translates into CASSLGGPEQPQHF.

The chain is built from TRBV12-1 and TRBJ2-1; whether TRBD2, the table's D call, matches the DNA was not checked. TRBV12-1 is given as a pseudogene. The CDR3 sequence is 11 residues long. As DNA, the CDR3 is TGTGCCAGCAGTGACGGGGGTTCGAGGTTCTTC. Its protein is CASSDGGSRFF.

This chain uses TRBV28 with TRBJ2-2; TRBD2 aligns across 7 bases. This CDR3 region has 15 residues. The germline V gene encodes CDR1 MDHEN and CDR2 SYDVKM. The ends lost 8 bases at V and 0 bases at J; junction bases unmatched: 6. The CDR3 here is CASLGSGTNTGELFF. CDR3 sequence (DNA): TGTGCCAGCCTGGGGAGCGGGACGAACACCGGGGAGCTGTTTTTT.